A few counts support the clone carrying this T cell receptor (beta chain). Its antigen remains unknown. This record comes from a study of T cells in Graves' hyperthyroidism and ophthalmopathy. The study's findings and limits: Blood also showed most of the thyroid clonotypes that were expanded above 0.001.

There were TCR beta CDR3 regions amplified from RNA transcripts. During a first-round RT-PCR of the TCR CDR3, the HTBI primer set was used. TCRdb ran MiXCR on the multiplex PCR reads and lists one entry per CDR3 protein. The table shows roughly 300,000 distinct CDR3 sequences, with around 13% occurring only once. Around 10 ml of fresh peripheral blood supplied the PBMCs. The CDR3 consists of 15 residues. The germline V gene encodes CDR1 KGHSH and CDR2 LQKENI. The germline V and J ends were trimmed by 5 bases and 4 bases, with 17 bases remaining between them. The chain couples TRBV18 to TRBJ1-1; D perhaps matches TRBD1 (5 bases). Sample: blood. The receptor comes from a woman under 40 with Graves' hyperthyroidism. The CDR3 is CASSIDQGEITEAFF. The CDR3 coding sequence is TGTGCCAGCTCAATAGACCAAGGGGAAATCACTGAAGCTTTCTTT. Full variable domain (remainder filled in from reference TRBV18 and TRBJ1-1): NAGVMQNPRHLVRRRGQEARLRCSPMKGHSHVYWYRQLPEEGLKFMVYLQKENIIDESGMPKERFSAEFPKEGPSILRIQQVVRGDSAAYFCASSIDQGEITEAFFGQGTRLTVV.